This T cell receptor beta chain derives from a study of T-cell reconstitution after alpha-beta-depleted transplantation in children. Study-wide results and caveats: The study reportedly traced alpha-beta T cells about two months after transplant to several hundred expanded graft clones. After one year, T-cell counts and TCRbeta diversity mostly came from new T cells. Some patients owed their high day-60 TCRbeta diversity to surviving recipient T cells and thymic progenitors.

Looked up from germline, CDR1 is LGHNA and CDR2 is YSLEER. CDR3 length: 15 amino acids. Trimming shortened V by 0 bases and J by 6 bases, and 12 bases separated the two germline ends. This clonotype was seen a handful of times. Its antigen is as yet unknown. Preparation of the TCRbeta library involved a method that used unique molecular identifiers. TCRdb itself ran the PCR reads through MiXCR, one entry per CDR3 protein. Of 90,000 to 150,000 distinct CDR3 sequences listed, under 30% are singletons. This receptor was taken from a male patient between 2 and 9 years old who had a stem cell transplant for chronic granulomatous disease, so the T cells may come from the graft donor. This rearrangement joins TRBV4-3 to TRBJ1-5; TRBD1 might be the D (6 bases). The source was PBMCs, mostly from graft donor cells, collected 180 days after TCRalphabeta/CD19-depleted stem cell transplant. In DNA form, the CDR3 reads TGCGCCAGCAGCCAAGAAGTCACAGGGATTCAGCCCCAGCATTTT. This translates into CASSQEVTGIQPQHF.